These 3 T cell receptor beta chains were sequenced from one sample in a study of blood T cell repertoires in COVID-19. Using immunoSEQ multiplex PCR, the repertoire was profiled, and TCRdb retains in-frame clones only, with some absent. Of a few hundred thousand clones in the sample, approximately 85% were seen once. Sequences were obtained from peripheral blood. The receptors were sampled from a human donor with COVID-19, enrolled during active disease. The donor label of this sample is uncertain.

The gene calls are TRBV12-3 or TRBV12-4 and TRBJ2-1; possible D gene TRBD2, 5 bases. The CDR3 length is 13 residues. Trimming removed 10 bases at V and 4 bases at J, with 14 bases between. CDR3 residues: CATQSPGYNEQFF. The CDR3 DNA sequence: TGTGCCACCCAATCACCGGGGTACAATGAGCAGTTCTTC.

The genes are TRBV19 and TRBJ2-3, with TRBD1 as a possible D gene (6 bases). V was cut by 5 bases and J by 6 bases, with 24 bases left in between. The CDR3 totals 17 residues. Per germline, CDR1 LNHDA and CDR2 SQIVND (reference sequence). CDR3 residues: CASSLSPGQSAIDTQYF. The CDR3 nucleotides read TGTGCCAGTAGTCTTTCACCCGGACAGTCGGCAATCGATACGCAGTATTTT.

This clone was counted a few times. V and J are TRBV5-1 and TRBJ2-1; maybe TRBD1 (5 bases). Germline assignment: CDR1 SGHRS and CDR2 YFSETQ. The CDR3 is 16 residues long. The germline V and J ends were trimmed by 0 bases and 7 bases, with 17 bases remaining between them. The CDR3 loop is CASSLGGLPKGNEQFF. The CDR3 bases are TGCGCCAGCAGCTTGGGGGGCCTCCCCAAAGGAAATGAGCAGTTCTTC.